Below are 26 T cell receptor beta chains sequenced from a single sample in a study of blood T cell repertoires in COVID-19. Only in-frame clones appear in the TCRdb table, and some are missing; sequencing was by immunoSEQ multiplex PCR. The data hold 200,000 or so clones, with more than 80% observed a single time. Input material: peripheral blood. These receptors all come from a man aged 25 to 40 with COVID-19, enrolled during active disease.

This sequence joins TRBV7-8 and TRBJ1-5, with D tentatively TRBD1 (5 bases). Trimming shortened V by 1 base and J by 0 bases, and 13 bases separated the two germline ends. This CDR3 has 17 amino acids. The germline V gene has CDR1 SGHVS and CDR2 FQNEAQ. Here the CDR3 reads CASSLGAGSHSNQPQHF. The CDR3 DNA sequence: TGTGCCAGCAGCTTAGGGGCAGGGTCTCATAGCAATCAGCCCCAGCATTTT.

This clone appeared once. V is TRBV5-4 and J is TRBJ2-7; possible D gene TRBD1, 6 bases. Germline V gives CDR1 SGHNT, CDR2 YYREEE (reference sequence). The V and J ends lost 7 bases and 7 bases respectively, with 15 bases between them. The CDR3 extends over 12 amino acids. The CDR3 spells CASHRDIAEQYF. The CDR3 nucleotides read TGTGCCAGCCACCGGGACATTGCGGAGCAGTACTTC. Full variable domain (remainder filled in from reference TRBV5-4 and TRBJ2-7): ETGVTQSPTHLIKTRGQQVTLRCSSQSGHNTVSWYQQALGQGPQFIFQYYREEENGRGNFPPRFSGLQFPNYSSELNVNALELDDSALYLCASHRDIAEQYFGPGTRLTVT.

The gene calls are TRBV15 and TRBJ2-3, with 9 bases lining up with TRBD2. CDR1 is LNHNV and CDR2 is YYDKDF in the germline V gene (reference sequence). Trimming removed 4 bases from V and 6 bases from J; junction bases left unmatched: 5. This CDR3 region has 14 residues. CDR3: CATSTSGTTDTQYF. CDR3 in DNA: TGTGCCACCAGCACTAGCGGGACAACTGATACGCAGTATTTT.

The chain carries TRBV2 and TRBJ2-1; 12 bases align to TRBD2. The CDR3 runs 15 residues. V lost 5 bases, J lost 9 bases, and 8 bases stayed unmatched. Germline assignment: CDR1 SNHLY and CDR2 FYNNEI. The CDR3 protein is CASSLRTSGMGEQFF. The CDR3 nucleotides are TGTGCCAGCAGTCTAAGGACTAGCGGGATGGGTGAGCAGTTCTTC.

J is TRBJ1-2 and V is TRBV30; TRBD1 matches 7 bases. The J segment lost 4 bases and the V segment lost 2 bases, leaving 4 bases of the junction unmatched. The CDR3 runs 13 residues. Germline V gene sequence: CDR1 GTSNPN, CDR2 SVGIG (reference sequence). CDR3 in DNA: TGTGCCTGGAGTTCTGGACAGGCCTATGGCTACACCTTC. It translates to CAWSSGQAYGYTF.

J is TRBJ2-5 and V is TRBV5-5; D is possibly TRBD2 (5 bases). CDR1 and CDR2 from the germline V gene are SGHKS and YYEKEE (reference sequence). The V end lost 5 bases, the J end lost 5 bases, and 16 bases lay between the germline ends. The CDR3 is made up of 14 amino acids. In DNA form, the CDR3 reads TGTGCCAGCAGTCCTCAACTAGAGGACGAGACCCAGTACTTC. This encodes CASSPQLEDETQYF.

The genes are TRBV7-6 and TRBJ2-2; 8 bases agree with TRBD2. Germline V gene lookup returns CDR1 SGHVS and CDR2 FNYEAQ. CDR3 length equals 15 residues. Germline trimming cut 5 bases from V and 5 bases from J; bases unmatched to any gene: 7. CDR3 amino acids: CASSLLAGSTGELFF. CDR3 nucleotide sequence: TGTGCCAGCAGCCTGCTAGCGGGCTCGACCGGGGAGCTGTTTTTT.

The gene calls are TRBV28 and TRBJ1-2, with 8 bases that match TRBD1. The CDR3 totals 13 residues. V lost 1 base to trimming and J lost 9 bases; unmatched junction nucleotides: 4. Germline CDR1 and CDR2: MDHEN and SYDVKM. The CDR3 region has the DNA TGTGCCAGCAGTTTATCCGGGACAGGCAGCTACACCTTC. This translates into CASSLSGTGSYTF.

The chain is built from TRBV28 and TRBJ1-5; perhaps TRBD1 as D (5 bases). The CDR3 sequence is 14 residues long. Trimming shortened V by 1 base and J by 6 bases, and 10 bases separated the two germline ends. Looked up from germline, CDR1 is MDHEN and CDR2 is SYDVKM. CDR3 nucleotide sequence: TGTGCCAGCAGTTTATTAGTTAGGGGTCAGCCCCAGCATTTT. It encodes CASSLLVRGQPQHF.

The chain couples TRBV28 to TRBJ2-7; D possibly corresponds to TRBD1 (5 bases). V lost 2 bases to trimming and J lost 13 bases, with 15 bases between them. The CDR3 length is 12 residues. Germline V gene sequence: CDR1 MDHEN, CDR2 SYDVKM. CDR3 bases: TGTGCCAGCAGTTTAGGGGCAGGCGCGCACTACTTC. Protein product: CASSLGAGAHYF.

V and J are TRBV19 and TRBJ1-5, with D hard to call. The CDR3 extends over 14 amino acids. V shed 5 bases and J shed 5 bases, with 13 bases lying between them. In germline, CDR1 is LNHDA, CDR2 SQIVND (reference sequence). As DNA, the CDR3 is TGTGCCAGTAGTGAGGTCGTGGCCTATCAGCCCCAGCATTTT. Translation: CASSEVVAYQPQHF.

The V call is TRBV6-5, the J call TRBJ1-3, with D perhaps TRBD1 (5 bases). V lost 7 bases and J lost 8, with 12 bases in between. The CDR3 is 12 residues long. CDR1 and CDR2 from the germline V gene are MNHEY and SVGAGI. DNA of the CDR3: TGTGCCAGCAAGGCAGGGTCCGACACCATATATTTT. This codes for CASKAGSDTIYF.

V usage is TRBV7-2 and J usage is TRBJ2-7; TRBD1 aligns across 7 bases. Per the germline V gene, CDR1 is SGHTA and CDR2 is FQGNSA. The V segment lost 2 bases and the J segment 2 bases; nucleotides outside the gene matches: 9. This CDR3 has 16 amino acids. The CDR3 nucleotides read TGTGCCAGCAGCTTATCCCTCCGAGGACAGGCCTACGAGCAGTACTTC. This sequence encodes CASSLSLRGQAYEQYF. Drawing the rest from reference TRBV7-2 and TRBJ2-7, the complete variable domain is GAGVSQSPSNKVTEKGKDVELRCDPISGHTALYWYRQSLGQGLEFLIYFQGNSAPDKSGLPSDRFSAERTGGSVSTLTIQRTQQEDSAVYLCASSLSLRGQAYEQYFGPGTRLTVT.

V gene TRBV7-9 combines with J gene TRBJ2-5, with TRBD1 identical over 9 bases. The V segment lost 5 bases and the J segment 1 base; nucleotides outside the gene matches: 8. This CDR3 has 16 amino acids. CDR1 and CDR2 from the germline V gene are SEHNR and FQNEAQ (reference sequence). DNA of the CDR3: TGTGCCAGCAGCCCCAGGACAGGGGTGGCCCAAGAGACCCAGTACTTC. Protein: CASSPRTGVAQETQYF.

In this sample, this clone turned up once. One end of the junction is discordant with germline, which a read error may explain. The CDR3 sequence: CASSLTGGIQLSARF. DNA for the CDR3: TGTGCCAGCAGCTTAACAGGGGGCATCCAACTATCAGCTCGGTTT. V usage is TRBV7-2 and J usage is TRBJ1-1; 9 nucleotides line up with TRBD1. This CDR3 region has 15 residues. Germline V lookup: CDR1 SGHTA, CDR2 FQGNSA.

The chain employs TRBV9 and TRBJ2-1, with TRBD2 matching over 7 bases. This CDR3 has 15 amino acids. The germline V gene has CDR1 SGDLS and CDR2 YYNGEE. V was pared by 3 bases and J by 6 bases, with 9 bases of the junction left unmatched. In DNA form, the CDR3 reads TGTGCCAGCAGCGAGGCGGGAGATACCTCCAATGAGCAGTTCTTC. It specifies CASSEAGDTSNEQFF.

The chain is built from TRBV28 and TRBJ2-2, with D perhaps matching TRBD1 (6 bases). V was pared by 5 bases and J by 6 bases, with 13 bases between. The CDR3 is made up of 14 amino acids. Looked up from germline, CDR1 is MDHEN and CDR2 is SYDVKM. CDR3 nucleotide sequence: TGTGCCAGCAGTCCTACAGGGCACCCCGGGGAGCTGTTTTTT. It specifies CASSPTGHPGELFF. The full variable domain, its missing parts supplied by reference TRBV28 and TRBJ2-2, is DVKVTQSSRYLVKRTGEKVFLECVQDMDHENMFWYRQDPGLGLRLIYFSYDVKMKEKGDIPEGYSVSREKKERFSLILESASTNQTSMYLCASSPTGHPGELFFGEGSRLTVL.

The rearrangement uses TRBV6-2 or TRBV6-3 and TRBJ2-7, with 10 positions matching TRBD1. This CDR3 is 17 amino acids long. Per the germline V gene, CDR1 is MNHEY and CDR2 is SVGEGT. The V segment lost 4 bases and the J segment 1 base; nucleotides outside the gene matches: 10. The CDR3 sequence is CASSSIEPDRGSYEQYF. CDR3 DNA sequence: TGTGCCAGCAGTTCCATCGAACCGGACAGGGGGTCCTACGAGCAGTACTTC.

The chain recombines TRBV25-1 with TRBJ2-7; 7 positions agree with TRBD1. The CDR3 length is 13 residues. From germline, CDR1 is MGHDK and CDR2 SYGVNS. J gave up 3 bases and V 5 bases, and 4 bases lay outside the gene matches. CDR3 sequence reads: CASSSRQGYEQYF. Here the CDR3 DNA reads TGTGCCAGCAGTTCTCGACAGGGCTACGAGCAGTACTTC.

In this sample, this clone turned up once. The gene calls are TRBV11-3 and TRBJ2-7, with D maybe TRBD1 (6 bases). The V end was cut by 3 bases, the J end by 5 bases, with 11 bases between. The CDR3 loop spans 13 amino acids. From germline, CDR1 is SGHNT and CDR2 YENEEA. CDR3 nucleotide sequence: TGTGCCAGCAGCTTGGAAACAGGGCACGAGCAGTACTTC. Translating it yields CASSLETGHEQYF. The full variable domain, in which reference TRBV11-3 and TRBJ2-7 provide the parts outside the CDR3, is EAGVVQSPRYKIIEKKQPVAFWCNPISGHNTLYWYLQNLGQGPELLIRYENEEAVDDSQLPKDRFSAERLKGVDSTLKIQPAELGDSAVYLCASSLETGHEQYFGPGTRLTVT.

This chain joins TRBV30 and TRBJ1-6, with a weak D call TRBD1 (5 bases). The CDR3 runs to 14 residues. Germline CDR1 reads GTSNPN; CDR2 reads SVGIG (reference sequence). Trimming pared 4 bases from V and 5 bases from J, leaving 12 bases between. The CDR3 protein is CAWTHGGNNSPLHF. CDR3 bases: TGTGCCTGGACGCACGGGGGGAATAATTCACCCCTCCACTTT. The full variable domain, completed using reference TRBV30 and TRBJ1-6, is SQTIHQWPATLVQPVGSPLSLECTVEGTSNPNLYWYRQAAGRGLQLLFYSVGIGQISSEVPQNLSASRPQDRQFILSSKKLLLSDSGFYLCAWTHGGNNSPLHFGNGTRLTVT.

The chain uses TRBV6-5 and TRBJ1-1, with 8 nucleotides matching TRBD1. The CDR3 loop spans 15 amino acids. Germline CDR1 reads MNHEY; CDR2 reads SVGAGI. V lost 0 bases to trimming and J lost 0 bases; unmatched junction nucleotides: 0. CDR3 coding DNA: TGTGCCAGCAGTTACTCACAGGGGGTGAACACTGAAGCTTTCTTT. This translates into CASSYSQGVNTEAFF.

The gene calls are TRBV19 and TRBJ1-1; D gene uncertain. The CDR3 consists of 14 residues. With 2 bases removed from V and 7 bases from J, the gap between germline ends came to 14 bases. The germline V gene encodes CDR1 LNHDA and CDR2 SQIVND (reference sequence). This chain's CDR3 is CASSIPDRGLEAFF. In DNA, the CDR3 is TGTGCCAGTAGTATACCCGATAGAGGCCTTGAAGCTTTCTTT.

The J gene is TRBJ2-7, the V gene TRBV5-5, with D perhaps TRBD2 (6 bases). V dropped 4 bases and J dropped 3 bases, with 11 bases sitting between them. Per germline, CDR1 SGHKS and CDR2 YYEKEE (reference sequence). This CDR3 region has 13 residues. CDR3 protein: CASSPGVGYEQYF. For the CDR3, the DNA is TGTGCCAGCAGCCCGGGGGTTGGCTACGAGCAGTACTTC.

The rearrangement links TRBV19 to TRBJ1-5; D is perhaps TRBD1 (6 bases). The CDR3 runs to 15 residues. The germline gives CDR1 LNHDA, CDR2 SQIVND (reference sequence). V lost 5 bases to trimming and J lost 3 bases, with 14 bases between them. The CDR3 sequence: CASSPQRGYNQPQHF. DNA of the CDR3: TGTGCCAGTAGTCCGCAAAGGGGGTACAATCAGCCCCAGCATTTT.

The chain joins TRBV19 to TRBJ2-1; 7 positions match TRBD2. After removal of 6 bases from V and 9 bases from J, the junction contained 11 bases not matched to a gene. Germline V gene data show CDR1 as LNHDA and CDR2 as SQIVND (reference sequence). This CDR3 region has 14 residues. This CDR3 reads CASRTSSFEVEQFF. Written as DNA, the CDR3 is TGTGCCAGTAGGACTAGCTCGTTTGAGGTTGAGCAGTTCTTC.